This TCR beta chain appears in the sequencing data of a study of cytomegalovirus exposure and HLA in healthy donors. Points from the study as a whole: About 87% or about 30% of the time was how often most TCR beta V segments were productive, according to an earlier analysis. Cytomegalovirus status was reportedly diagnosed by the classifier with high specificity and sensitivity. It is likely that the observed cluster of highly shared sequence variants was a sequencing artifact. For most subjects, TCR beta sequences were reported to predict HLA-A and HLA-B alleles with accuracy.

PCR used 60 Vbeta primers and 13 Jbeta primers. Clones were read by immunoSEQ multiplex PCR, and TCRdb kept only the in-frame ones, dropping some. The repertoire consists of 150,000 to 200,000 clones, with approximately 80% occurring once and the leading ten covering 1.5% to 2%. Notes on this clone: Its specificity is not known.

This receptor was taken from a woman aged 25-40 years in good health and CMV-seronegative. The sample comprised PBMCs.

The CDR3 DNA reads TGTGCCAGCTCACTTACTACAGGGCAAGAGACCCAGTACTTC. Its protein product is CASSLTTGQETQYF. This chain joins TRBV18 and TRBJ2-5, with D maybe TRBD1 (6 bases). Between the trimmed V and J ends, which lost 4 bases and 2 bases, there was a span of 11 bases. From germline, CDR1 is KGHSH and CDR2 LQKENI. This CDR3 spans 14 amino acids.